This passage covers 2 T cell receptor beta chains from one sample sequenced in a study of post-analysis software for immune sequencing data. Sequencing libraries made from TCR beta cDNA carried unique molecular identifiers. TCRdb reanalysed the PCR reads using MiXCR and keeps one entry per CDR3 protein. The sample includes about 500,000 distinct CDR3 sequences, roughly 46% seen only once; the top ten take about 12%. Study-wide results and caveats: Roughly five TRBV segments appeared more often in patients than in controls, and TRBV5-6, TRBV5-1 and TRBV20-1 were among these.

Antigens of these TCRs are unknown. The sequencing input was blood. The receptors originated from a girl aged 5-17 years with multiple sclerosis.

The sample holds a few counts of this clonotype. The chain has TRBV12-3 or TRBV12-4 and TRBJ1-2; maybe TRBD1 (5 bases). Trimming stripped 4 bases from V and 4 bases from J, with 25 bases between. The CDR3 runs 18 residues. The CDR3 spells CASSWDGQWGRRSYGYTF. Written as DNA, the CDR3 is TGTGCCAGCAGTTGGGATGGGCAATGGGGCAGGCGAAGCTATGGCTACACCTTC.

CDR3 sequence (DNA): TGTGCCAGCAGCTTAACTCACGGCGGGGACTACAATGAGCAGTTCTTC. It translates to CASSLTHGGDYNEQFF. This chain connects TRBV7-3 to TRBJ2-1; D may be TRBD2 (6 bases). Germline CDR1 SGHTA, CDR2 FQGTGA. V was shortened by 0 bases and J by 3 bases, with 12 bases between the two germline ends. The CDR3 extends over 16 amino acids.